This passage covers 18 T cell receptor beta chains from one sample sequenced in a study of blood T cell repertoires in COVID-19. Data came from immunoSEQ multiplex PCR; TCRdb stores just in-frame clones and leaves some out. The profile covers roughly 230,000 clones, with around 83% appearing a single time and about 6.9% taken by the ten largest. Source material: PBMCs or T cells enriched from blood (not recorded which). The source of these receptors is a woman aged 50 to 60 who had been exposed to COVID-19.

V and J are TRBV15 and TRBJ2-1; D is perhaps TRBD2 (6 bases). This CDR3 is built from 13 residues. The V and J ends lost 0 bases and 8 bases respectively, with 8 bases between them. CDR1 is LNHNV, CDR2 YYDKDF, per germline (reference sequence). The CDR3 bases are TGTGCCACCAGCAGAGATCGGAGGGATGAGCAGTTCTTC. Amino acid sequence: CATSRDRRDEQFF.

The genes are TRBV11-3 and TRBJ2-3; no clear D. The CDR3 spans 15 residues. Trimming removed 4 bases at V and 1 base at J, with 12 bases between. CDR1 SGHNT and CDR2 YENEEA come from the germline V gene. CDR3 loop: CASSSYPRGTDTQYF. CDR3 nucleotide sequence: TGTGCCAGCAGCTCATACCCCCGGGGCACAGATACGCAGTATTTT. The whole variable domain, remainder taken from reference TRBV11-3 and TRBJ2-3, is EAGVVQSPRYKIIEKKQPVAFWCNPISGHNTLYWYLQNLGQGPELLIRYENEEAVDDSQLPKDRFSAERLKGVDSTLKIQPAELGDSAVYLCASSSYPRGTDTQYFGPGTRLTVL.

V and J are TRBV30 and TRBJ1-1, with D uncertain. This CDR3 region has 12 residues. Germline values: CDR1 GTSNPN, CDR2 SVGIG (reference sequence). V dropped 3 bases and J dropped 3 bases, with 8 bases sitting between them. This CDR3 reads CAWSPTDTEAFF. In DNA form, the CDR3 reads TGTGCCTGGAGCCCCACGGACACTGAAGCTTTCTTT.

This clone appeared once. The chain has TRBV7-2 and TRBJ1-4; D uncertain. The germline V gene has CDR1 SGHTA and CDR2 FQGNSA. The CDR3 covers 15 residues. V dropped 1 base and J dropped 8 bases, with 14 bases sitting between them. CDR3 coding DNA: TGTGCCAGCAGCTTAGGCGTCAGGCTCGGAGAAAAACTGTTTTTT. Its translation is CASSLGVRLGEKLFF.

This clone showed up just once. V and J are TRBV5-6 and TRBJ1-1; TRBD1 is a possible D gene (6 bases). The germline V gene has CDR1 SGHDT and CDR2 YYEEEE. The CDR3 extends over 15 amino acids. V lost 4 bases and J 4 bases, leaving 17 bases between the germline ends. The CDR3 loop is CASSRRGGASTEAFF. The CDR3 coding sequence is TGTGCCAGCAGCCGGAGGGGGGGCGCGAGCACTGAAGCTTTCTTT.

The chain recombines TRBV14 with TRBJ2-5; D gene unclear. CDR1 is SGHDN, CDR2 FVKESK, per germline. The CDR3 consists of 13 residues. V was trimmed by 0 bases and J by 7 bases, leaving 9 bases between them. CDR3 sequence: CASSQDLRGTQYF. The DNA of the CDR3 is TGTGCCAGCAGCCAAGATCTCCGAGGGACCCAGTACTTC.

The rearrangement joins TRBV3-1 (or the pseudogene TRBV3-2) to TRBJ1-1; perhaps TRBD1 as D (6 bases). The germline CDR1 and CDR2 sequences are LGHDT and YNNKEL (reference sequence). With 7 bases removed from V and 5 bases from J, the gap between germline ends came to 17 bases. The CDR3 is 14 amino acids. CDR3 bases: TGTGCCAGCACCCACAAAAGGGGGGGGACTGAAGCTTTCTTT. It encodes CASTHKRGGTEAFF.

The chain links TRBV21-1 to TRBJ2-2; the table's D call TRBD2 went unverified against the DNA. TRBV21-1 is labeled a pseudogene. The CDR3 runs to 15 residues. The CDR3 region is CASSKCVSKTGELFF. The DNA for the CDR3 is TGTGCCAGCAGCAAATGCGTGTCAAAAACCGGGGAGCTGTTTTTT.

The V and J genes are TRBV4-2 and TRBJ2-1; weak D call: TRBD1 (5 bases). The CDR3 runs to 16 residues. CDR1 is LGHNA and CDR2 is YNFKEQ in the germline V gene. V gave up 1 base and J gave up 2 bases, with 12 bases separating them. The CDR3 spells CASSQAGPRAYNEQFF. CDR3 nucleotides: TGTGCCAGCAGCCAAGCCGGACCCAGGGCCTACAATGAGCAGTTCTTC.

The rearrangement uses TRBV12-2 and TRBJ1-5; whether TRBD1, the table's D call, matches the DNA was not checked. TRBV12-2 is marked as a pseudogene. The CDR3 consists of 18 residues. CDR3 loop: CASRLIVRVWGRNQPQHF. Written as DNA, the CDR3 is TGTGCAAGTCGCTTAATCGTCAGGGTCTGGGGGCGCAATCAGCCCCAGCATTTT.

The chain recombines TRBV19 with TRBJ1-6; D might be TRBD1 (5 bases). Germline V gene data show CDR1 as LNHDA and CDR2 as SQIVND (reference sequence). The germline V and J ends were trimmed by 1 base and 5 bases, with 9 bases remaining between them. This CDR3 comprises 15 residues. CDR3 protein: CASSIGGRNNSPLHF. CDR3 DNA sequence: TGTGCCAGTAGTATAGGGGGCAGAAATAATTCACCCCTCCACTTT. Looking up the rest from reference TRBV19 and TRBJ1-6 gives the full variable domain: DGGITQSPKYLFRKEGQNVTLSCEQNLNHDAMYWYRQDPGQGLRLIYYSQIVNDFQKGDIAEGYSVSREKKESFPLTVTSAQKNPTAFYLCASSIGGRNNSPLHFGNGTRLTVT.

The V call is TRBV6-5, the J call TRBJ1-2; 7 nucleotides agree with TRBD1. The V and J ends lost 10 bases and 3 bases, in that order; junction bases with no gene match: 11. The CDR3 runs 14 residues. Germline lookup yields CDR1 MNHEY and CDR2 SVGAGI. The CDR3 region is CATPGTETYYGYTF. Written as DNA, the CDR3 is TGTGCCACCCCAGGGACAGAGACTTACTATGGCTACACCTTC.

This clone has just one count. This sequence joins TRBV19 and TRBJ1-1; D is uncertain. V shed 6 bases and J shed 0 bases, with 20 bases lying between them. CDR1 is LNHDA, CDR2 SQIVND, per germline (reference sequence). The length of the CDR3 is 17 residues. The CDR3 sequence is CASSTDVAGSMNTEAFF. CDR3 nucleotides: TGTGCCAGTAGCACCGATGTCGCGGGCTCAATGAACACTGAAGCTTTCTTT. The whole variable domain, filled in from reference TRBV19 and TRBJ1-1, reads DGGITQSPKYLFRKEGQNVTLSCEQNLNHDAMYWYRQDPGQGLRLIYYSQIVNDFQKGDIAEGYSVSREKKESFPLTVTSAQKNPTAFYLCASSTDVAGSMNTEAFFGQGTRLTVV.

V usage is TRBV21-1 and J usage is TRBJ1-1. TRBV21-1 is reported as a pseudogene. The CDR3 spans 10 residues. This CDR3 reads CASSKINGFF. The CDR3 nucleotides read TGTGCCAGCAGCAAGATTAACGGTTTCTTT.

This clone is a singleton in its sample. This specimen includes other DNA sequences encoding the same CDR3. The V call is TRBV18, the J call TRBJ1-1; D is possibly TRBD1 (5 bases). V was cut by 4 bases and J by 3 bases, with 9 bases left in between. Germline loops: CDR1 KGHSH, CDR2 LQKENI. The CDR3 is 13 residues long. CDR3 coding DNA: TGTGCCAGCTCACTCAGGGTCGACACTGAAGCTTTCTTT. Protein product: CASSLRVDTEAFF.

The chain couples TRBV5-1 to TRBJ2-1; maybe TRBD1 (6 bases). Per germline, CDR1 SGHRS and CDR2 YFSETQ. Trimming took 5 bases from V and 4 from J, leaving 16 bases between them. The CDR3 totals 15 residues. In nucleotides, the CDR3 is TGCGCCAGCAGTGCCCCCTCGGACAGTTACAATGAGCAGTTCTTC. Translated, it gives CASSAPSDSYNEQFF.

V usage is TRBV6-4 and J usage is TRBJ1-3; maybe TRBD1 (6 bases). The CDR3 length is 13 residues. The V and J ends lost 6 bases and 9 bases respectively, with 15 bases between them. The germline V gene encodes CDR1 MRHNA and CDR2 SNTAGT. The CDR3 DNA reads TGTGCCAGCAGCGCCACCAGGGGTACCACCATATATTTT. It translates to CASSATRGTTIYF.

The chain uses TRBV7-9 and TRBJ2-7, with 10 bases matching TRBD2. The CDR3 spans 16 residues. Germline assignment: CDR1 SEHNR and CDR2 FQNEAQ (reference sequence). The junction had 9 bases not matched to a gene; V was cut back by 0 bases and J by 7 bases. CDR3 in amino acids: CASSLAAVAGGMEQYF. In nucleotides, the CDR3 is TGTGCCAGCAGCTTAGCAGCGGTAGCGGGGGGAATGGAGCAGTACTTC.